The present TCR beta chain was sequenced within a study of shared clonotypes between healthy human individuals. Study-level points and caveats: Though the depth was large, rarefaction showed that sorted-subset sequencing was incomplete. Some naive CD4 clonotypes, about 5%, turned up in common across a few donors.

The donor cohort consisted entirely of Caucasian adults residing in Nashville, Tennessee. Comment on this clone: Its antigen is currently unknown.

Repertoires were generated with immunoSEQ multiplex PCR, while TCRdb's copy carries only in-frame clones and drops some. The sample lists about 2.4 million clones; approximately 93% were seen once. The clonotype originates from a man aged 18 to 29 in good health. Some clones in this sample may be carry-over from other donors' samples. Sample: naive CD4+ T cells from PBMCs. The subset was: CD45RA+ positively selected.

The CDR3 here is CASSLGPPTITYEQYF. CDR3 in DNA: TGTGCCAGCAGCTTAGGGCCTCCCACGATTACCTACGAGCAGTACTTC. V gene TRBV11-2 combines with J gene TRBJ2-7; D is undetermined. V was trimmed by 1 base and J by 2 bases, leaving 15 bases between them. Germline assignment: CDR1 SGHAT and CDR2 FQNNGV. The CDR3 is made up of 16 amino acids.